What follows are 14 T cell receptor beta chains derived from one specimen sequenced in a study of response to subunit inactivated influenza vaccine. One entry per CDR3 protein, called by TCRdb with MiXCR from the RT-PCR reads. The sample gives around 570,000 distinct CDR3 sequences, roughly 12% of which show up once; approximately 9.9% is in the top ten. This sample also belongs to another study, concerning T cells expressing NK-cell markers. From that report: Template switching by 5'RACE with UMIs generated the TCR beta cDNA.

Sequencing was performed on PBMCs from blood, taken on the day of vaccination. The receptors originated from a man aged 45-60 years who received an inactivated influenza vaccine.

This clonotype was seen many times. The rearrangement links TRBV7-9 to TRBJ1-5; D is uncertain. Germline V lookup: CDR1 SEHNR, CDR2 FQNEAQ (reference sequence). V was pared by 5 bases and J by 3 bases, with 11 bases between. This CDR3 is built from 14 residues. The CDR3 nucleotides are TGTGCCAGCAGCCCTCCCGGGCCCAATCAGCCCCAGCATTTT. Protein product: CASSPPGPNQPQHF.

Only a few counts were recorded for this clonotype. The V gene is TRBV20-1, the J gene TRBJ1-1, with a tentative D call TRBD1 (5 bases). The CDR3 contains 15 residues. Germline V gene lookup returns CDR1 DFQATT and CDR2 SNEGSKA (reference sequence). Trimming pared 0 bases from V and 3 bases from J, leaving 14 bases between. The CDR3 DNA reads as TGCAGTGCTAGAGACCCCCGGAGGGGCGACACTGAAGCTTTCTTT. Protein sequence: CSARDPRRGDTEAFF.

There are a few counts of this clonotype. V usage is TRBV10-3 and J usage is TRBJ2-5; 7 bases are shared with TRBD2. The ends lost 7 bases at V and 3 bases at J; junction bases unmatched: 5. Per the germline V gene, CDR1 is ENHRY and CDR2 is SYGVKD. This CDR3 has 13 residues. CDR3 sequence: CAITSGEKETQYF. The CDR3 DNA reads as TGTGCCATCACCAGCGGGGAGAAAGAGACCCAGTACTTC.

This clonotype was seen a handful of times. This chain connects TRBV12-3 or TRBV12-4 to TRBJ2-1; 8 bases agree with TRBD1. Unmatched junction bases numbered 4, after V lost 6 bases and J lost 0 bases. CDR3 size: 15 residues. The CDR3 coding sequence is TGTGCCAGCAGGGCAGGACAGGGCTCCTACAATGAGCAGTTCTTC. Translated: CASRAGQGSYNEQFF.

This chain connects TRBV7-2 to TRBJ1-1; D not resolved. Per germline, CDR1 SGHTA and CDR2 FQGNSA. V gave up 4 bases and J gave up 3 bases, with 12 bases separating them. This CDR3 has 14 residues. The CDR3 DNA reads TGTGCCAGCAGCTCCCCCCCCCGGGACACTGAAGCTTTCTTT. This codes for CASSSPPRDTEAFF.

This clonotype was counted a few times. The chain joins TRBV5-1 to TRBJ2-1, with 11 nucleotides matching TRBD2. The V segment lost 4 bases and the J segment 6 bases; nucleotides outside the gene matches: 9. The CDR3 runs 16 residues. CDR1 is SGHRS and CDR2 is YFSETQ in the germline V gene. CDR3 bases: TGCGCCAGCAGCGTGGGGGGGACTAGCGGTCTCAATGAGCAGTTCTTC. Its translation: CASSVGGTSGLNEQFF. The variable domain in full, completed from reference TRBV5-1 and TRBJ2-1, reads KAGVTQTPRYLIKTRGQQVTLSCSPISGHRSVSWYQQTPGQGLQFLFEYFSETQRNKGNFPGRFSGRQFSNSRSEMNVSTLELGDSALYLCASSVGGTSGLNEQFFGPGTRLTVL.

The chain uses TRBV24-1 and TRBJ2-2; 10 positions match TRBD2. From germline, CDR1 is KGHDR and CDR2 SFDVKD. With 0 bases clipped from V and 5 bases from J, the junction kept 11 bases outside the gene matches. The CDR3 runs to 19 residues. The CDR3 is CATSDLQVLAGDGTGELFF. The DNA for the CDR3 is TGTGCCACCAGTGATTTGCAAGTCCTAGCGGGAGATGGTACCGGGGAGCTGTTTTTT.

In its sample, this clonotype was seen a few times. The chain combines TRBV29-1 with TRBJ2-5; D possibly corresponds to TRBD2 (6 bases). This CDR3 is 12 amino acids long. Trimming removed 7 bases from V and 5 bases from J, with 14 bases in between. CDR1 and CDR2 (germline): SQVTM, ANQGSEA. The CDR3 loop reads CSGTSPGETQYF. The CDR3 DNA follows: TGCAGCGGTACTAGCCCGGGGGAGACCCAGTACTTC.

The chain uses TRBV7-9 and TRBJ1-5; TRBD1 matches 7 bases. Germline CDR1 SEHNR, CDR2 FQNEAQ (reference sequence). The CDR3 is 14 amino acids. V shed 5 bases and J 6 bases; nucleotides not matched to a gene: 7. CDR3 sequence: CASSILQGIQPQHF. DNA for the CDR3: TGTGCCAGCAGCATCTTACAGGGGATTCAGCCCCAGCATTTT.

This clonotype came up many times. The rearrangement joins TRBV10-2 to TRBJ2-1, with 7 bases matching TRBD1. The V gene's germline CDR1 is WSHSY and CDR2 SAAADI. V dropped 9 bases and J dropped 2; count of bases not matched to a gene: 7. CDR3 size: 14 residues. The CDR3 sequence is CASFRDSPYNEQFF. In nucleotides, the CDR3 is TGCGCCAGTTTCAGGGACAGTCCCTACAATGAGCAGTTCTTC.

This clonotype was seen more than once but under ten times. The chain employs TRBV11-2 and TRBJ2-1; the match to TRBD2 covers 7 bases. This CDR3 spans 15 amino acids. Germline trimming cut 3 bases from V and 8 bases from J; bases unmatched to any gene: 10. From germline, CDR1 is SGHAT and CDR2 FQNNGV. CDR3 sequence reads: CASSLGGSGVDEQFF. DNA of the CDR3: TGTGCCAGCAGCTTGGGAGGGAGCGGTGTAGATGAGCAGTTCTTC.

This clonotype showed up many times. J is TRBJ2-1 and V is TRBV11-2, with TRBD1 identical over 10 bases. The J segment lost 4 bases and the V segment lost 4 bases, leaving 4 bases of the junction unmatched. The CDR3 totals 15 residues. In germline, CDR1 is SGHAT, CDR2 FQNNGV. CDR3 coding DNA: TGTGCCAGCAGCTCCGGGACAGGGGCTTACAATGAGCAGTTCTTC. The encoded protein is CASSSGTGAYNEQFF.

This clonotype was recorded a few times. V and J are TRBV7-2 and TRBJ2-1, with D hard to call. The germline gives CDR1 SGHTA, CDR2 FQGNSA. V shed 2 bases and J shed 4 bases, with 18 bases lying between them. This CDR3 comprises 17 residues. CDR3 bases: TGTGCCAGCAGCTTATCGTCGGCGGACCAACTATACAATGAGCAGTTCTTC. Amino acid sequence: CASSLSSADQLYNEQFF.

J is TRBJ2-3 and V is TRBV6-2 or TRBV6-3, with D possibly TRBD1 on 5 matching bases. CDR1 and CDR2 from the germline V gene are MNHEY and SVGEGT. The CDR3 spans 15 residues. Trimming left V 0 bases short and J 2 bases short, with 9 bases between. The CDR3 here is CASSYSGANTDTQYF. CDR3 DNA: TGTGCCAGCAGTTACTCAGGGGCGAACACAGATACGCAGTATTTT.